The next 30 T cell receptor beta chains were all read from a single sample in a study of early T cells in non-severe SARS-CoV-2 infection. Via MiXCR, TCRdb re-called the 5' RACE reads, giving one row per CDR3 protein. The sample records fewer than 100,000 distinct CDR3 sequences, about 13% being singletons. The sample taken for sequencing was whole blood. The source of these receptors is an adult who was a healthcare worker with PCR-confirmed SARS-CoV-2 infection or an uninfected control (not recorded which).

This chain links TRBV6-6 with TRBJ2-2; D is unresolved. The CDR3 length is 12 residues. CDR1 MNHNY and CDR2 SVGAGI come from the germline V gene (reference sequence). V shed 6 bases and J shed 6 bases, with 8 bases lying between them. CDR3 sequence (DNA): TGTGCCAGCAGATCCGGGCCCGGGGAGCTGTTTTTT. This codes for CASRSGPGELFF.

This clonotype was seen many times. The V and J genes are TRBV5-1 and TRBJ1-1; 11 bases are shared with TRBD1. CDR3 size: 14 residues. CDR1 is SGHRS and CDR2 is YFSETQ in the germline V gene. The junction had 6 bases not matched to a gene; V was cut back by 7 bases and J by 4 bases. Here the CDR3 DNA reads TGCGCCAGCGCCGGGACAGGGGGACTCACTGAAGCTTTCTTT. This encodes CASAGTGGLTEAFF.

Turning to this clonotype: One base away lies a much larger clone, so this may be a sequencing read error. This CDR3 reads CASSPSYGSQKVGQYF. The CDR3 bases are TGTGCCAGCAGCCCCTCCTACGGGTCGCAAAAGGTGGGGCAGTACTTC. V gene TRBV7-8 combines with J gene TRBJ2-7; D remains unclear. There are 16 residues in the CDR3. With 5 bases removed from V and 9 bases from J, the gap between germline ends came to 26 bases. Germline V gene data show CDR1 as SGHVS and CDR2 as FQNEAQ.

This clonotype was counted at least ten times. The V call is TRBV5-1, the J call TRBJ1-1, with D possibly matching TRBD1 (5 bases). The germline V and J ends were trimmed by 0 bases and 4 bases, with 7 bases remaining between them. The CDR3 is 13 residues long. The germline gives CDR1 SGHRS, CDR2 YFSETQ. The CDR3 region is CASSLGRVTEAFF. CDR3 bases: TGCGCCAGCAGCTTGGGCAGGGTCACTGAAGCTTTCTTT.

The chain is built from TRBV6-2 or TRBV6-3 and TRBJ2-2; 8 positions agree with TRBD1. With 6 bases clipped from V and 5 bases from J, the junction kept 5 bases outside the gene matches. Germline V gene data show CDR1 as MNHEY and CDR2 as SVGEGT. This CDR3 comprises 14 residues. The CDR3 DNA sequence: TGTGCCAGCAGGCCCGGGACAGGAACCGGGGAGCTGTTTTTT. Translating gives CASRPGTGTGELFF.

This clonotype turned up a few times. V usage is TRBV18 and J usage is TRBJ2-1; D is unresolved. This CDR3 comprises 17 residues. CDR1 is KGHSH, CDR2 LQKENI, per germline. V dropped 3 bases and J dropped 3 bases, with 18 bases sitting between them. The CDR3 sequence is CASSPSITGFYYNEQFF. In DNA, the CDR3 is TGTGCCAGCTCACCCTCCATTACCGGATTTTACTACAATGAGCAGTTCTTC.

This clonotype was counted only a few times. This chain joins TRBV9 and TRBJ1-1, with D tentatively TRBD1 (6 bases). The CDR3 extends over 16 amino acids. Germline CDR1 is SGDLS and CDR2 is YYNGEE. V was trimmed by 0 bases and J by 0 bases, leaving 12 bases between them. The CDR3 spells CASSVVDSLMNTEAFF. The CDR3 nucleotides are TGTGCCAGCAGCGTAGTGGACAGTTTAATGAACACTGAAGCTTTCTTT.

This clonotype appeared a few times. This chain links TRBV2 with TRBJ2-2; 8 bases align to TRBD1. V lost 4 bases, J lost 3 bases, and 4 bases stayed unmatched. This CDR3 comprises 15 residues. Germline CDR1 is SNHLY and CDR2 is FYNNEI. The CDR3 spells CASSATGAHTGELFF. The CDR3, as DNA: TGTGCCAGCAGTGCGACAGGGGCTCACACCGGGGAGCTGTTTTTT.

This clonotype was recorded many times. The V gene is TRBV28, the J gene TRBJ1-5; TRBD1 is a possible D gene (5 bases). V lost 7 bases and J lost 7, with 17 bases in between. There are 14 residues in the CDR3. CDR1 and CDR2 from the germline V gene are MDHEN and SYDVKM. The CDR3 bases are TGTGCCAGCACCATCGGGGGGGTCGGGCAGCCCCAGCATTTT. Translated: CASTIGGVGQPQHF.

This clonotype occurred a few times. The rearrangement joins TRBV27 to TRBJ2-3, with D perhaps TRBD1 (6 bases). The CDR3 loop spans 15 amino acids. Germline V gene data show CDR1 as MNHEY and CDR2 as SMNVEV (reference sequence). Trimming shortened V by 10 bases and J by 1 base, and 18 bases separated the two germline ends. CDR3 in DNA: TGTGCCACCCACTCCTGGGGGCGCGGCACAGATACGCAGTATTTT. This codes for CATHSWGRGTDTQYF.

The table lists this clonotype with many counts. The chain has TRBV7-2 and TRBJ2-3, with D unclear. The CDR3 totals 14 residues. The germline V gene has CDR1 SGHTA and CDR2 FQGNSA. V gave up 1 base and J gave up 0 bases, with 5 bases separating them. The CDR3 DNA is TGTGCCAGCAGCTTAGACCACAGCACAGATACGCAGTATTTT. This encodes CASSLDHSTDTQYF.

In this sample, this clonotype turned up many times. This sequence joins TRBV19 and TRBJ1-6; 7 bases align to TRBD1. V trimming: 7 bases; J trimming: 13 bases; junction bases outside the gene matches: 7. This CDR3 is 12 amino acids long. CDR1 LNHDA and CDR2 SQIVND come from the germline V gene (reference sequence). CDR3 sequence reads: CASTSTGTPLHF. The DNA of the CDR3 is TGTGCCAGTACCTCGACAGGGACGCCCCTCCACTTT.

For the CDR3, the DNA is TGTGCCAGAAGACAGGGGCTCCAAGAGACCCAGTACTTC. Translating it yields CARRQGLQETQYF. This sequence joins TRBV28 and TRBJ2-5, with 8 bases fitting TRBD1. The J segment lost 1 base and the V segment lost 9 bases, leaving 4 bases of the junction unmatched. The CDR3 has 13 amino acids. In germline, CDR1 is MDHEN, CDR2 SYDVKM. Supplemented by reference TRBV28 and TRBJ2-5, the full variable domain reads DVKVTQSSRYLVKRTGEKVFLECVQDMDHENMFWYRQDPGLGLRLIYFSYDVKMKEKGDIPEGYSVSREKKERFSLILESASTNQTSMYLCARRQGLQETQYFGPGTRLLVL.

This clonotype was found many times. The chain carries TRBV4-1 and TRBJ2-1; 7 bases are shared with TRBD1. The CDR3 is made up of 17 amino acids. V lost 1 base, J lost 3 bases, and 9 bases stayed unmatched. Germline V gene lookup returns CDR1 MGHRA and CDR2 YSYEKL. The CDR3 coding sequence is TGCGCCAGCAGCCAAGGGCCCGGGACAGACCTCTACAATGAGCAGTTCTTC. Translating gives CASSQGPGTDLYNEQFF.

There are many counts of this clonotype. The CDR3 is CSVDYYGYTF. CDR3 DNA: TGCAGCGTTGACTACTATGGCTACACCTTC. This chain links TRBV29-1 with TRBJ1-2; no reliable D call. Trimming removed 3 bases from V and 3 bases from J, with 2 bases in between. Germline V gives CDR1 SQVTM, CDR2 ANQGSEA. The CDR3 length is 10 residues.

The CDR3: CASSYYTGPSGNNEQFF. CDR3 DNA sequence: TGCGCCAGCAGTTATTATACAGGGCCCTCAGGGAACAATGAGCAGTTCTTC. J is TRBJ2-1 and V is TRBV10-2; TRBD1 is a possible D gene (6 bases). From germline, CDR1 is WSHSY and CDR2 SAAADI. The CDR3 covers 17 residues. V was cut by 5 bases and J by 5 bases, with 22 bases left in between.

This clonotype was observed a handful of times. The chain is built from TRBV11-2 and TRBJ2-5; D might be TRBD1 or TRBD2, each matching 5 bases. V lost 2 bases to trimming and J lost 4 bases, with 11 bases between them. This CDR3 contains 14 residues. CDR1 and CDR2 (germline): SGHAT, FQNNGV. The CDR3 sequence is CASSLQRGLETQYF. CDR3 sequence (DNA): TGTGCCAGCAGCTTACAACGGGGCCTAGAGACCCAGTACTTC. The full variable domain, completed using reference TRBV11-2 and TRBJ2-5, is EAGVAQSPRYKIIEKRQSVAFWCNPISGHATLYWYQQILGQGPKLLIQFQNNGVVDDSQLPKDRFSAERLKGVDSTLKIQPAKLEDSAVYLCASSLQRGLETQYFGPGTRLLVL.

The sample holds many counts of this clonotype. V is TRBV12-3 or TRBV12-4 and J is TRBJ2-3, with D hard to call. There are 20 residues in the CDR3. Deletions cut 3 bases from V and 0 bases from J, with 25 bases between. The CDR3 reads CASSFSVVGLVASSTDTQYF. In DNA, the CDR3 is TGTGCCAGCAGTTTCAGTGTGGTAGGGTTAGTAGCCTCGAGCACAGATACGCAGTATTTT.

This clonotype was seen only a few times. This chain joins TRBV6-5 and TRBJ1-6; 7 nucleotides line up with TRBD1. V lost 8 bases and J lost 0; bases outside the gene matches: 7. The CDR3 loop spans 16 amino acids. Germline V gives CDR1 MNHEY, CDR2 SVGAGI. CDR3 in DNA: TGTGCCAGCCAACCGACAGGGAGCTCCTATAATTCACCCCTCCACTTT. As protein: CASQPTGSSYNSPLHF.

The table lists this clonotype with many counts. The chain recombines TRBV12-3 or TRBV12-4 with TRBJ1-1, with TRBD1 as a possible D gene (6 bases). This CDR3 is built from 14 residues. Trimming cost V 5 bases and J 10 bases, with 20 bases left between them. Written as DNA, the CDR3 is TGTGCCAGCAGTCCTCTCCGCACAGGGTTGGGAGCTTTCTTT. Protein product: CASSPLRTGLGAFF.

The chain combines TRBV29-1 with TRBJ1-2; the match to TRBD1 covers 7 bases. The V segment lost 4 bases and the J segment 4 bases; nucleotides outside the gene matches: 12. The CDR3 contains 15 residues. Germline values: CDR1 SQVTM, CDR2 ANQGSEA. In DNA form, the CDR3 reads TGCAGCGTTGTCCCTCTACCGGGACAGAGCTATGGCTACACCTTC. Translating it yields CSVVPLPGQSYGYTF.

The chain has TRBV14 and TRBJ2-2, with D uncertain. The CDR3 is 13 amino acids. Germline CDR1 is SGHDN and CDR2 is FVKESK. V lost 6 bases and J 7 bases, leaving 12 bases between the germline ends. The DNA for the CDR3 is TGTGCCAGCAGTCAAAGGATAGGCGGGGAGCTGTTTTTT. It specifies CASSQRIGGELFF.

The sample holds many counts of this clonotype. V is TRBV7-9 and J is TRBJ2-7; 11 nucleotides align to TRBD1. The CDR3 extends over 18 amino acids. CDR1 and CDR2 (germline): SEHNR, FQNEAQ (reference sequence). V shed 5 bases, J shed 0 bases, and the junction held 12 bases outside the gene matches. CDR3 amino acids: CASSPHAGTGGGSYEQYF. The CDR3 DNA follows: TGTGCCAGCAGCCCCCACGCCGGGACAGGGGGAGGCTCCTACGAGCAGTACTTC.

This clonotype was counted ten times or more. The chain carries TRBV7-9 and TRBJ2-7; 7 bases align to TRBD2. Germline CDR1 is SEHNR and CDR2 is FQNEAQ (reference sequence). The CDR3 is made up of 14 amino acids. V shed 3 bases, J shed 3 bases, and the junction held 5 bases outside the gene matches. The CDR3 is CASSLERGDYEQYF. DNA of the CDR3: TGTGCCAGCAGCTTGGAACGGGGGGACTACGAGCAGTACTTC.

The chain recombines TRBV11-2 with TRBJ2-7, with TRBD2 as a possible D gene (5 bases). Trimming shortened V by 3 bases and J by 6 bases, and 12 bases separated the two germline ends. Germline CDR1 is SGHAT and CDR2 is FQNNGV. CDR3 length: 13 residues. DNA of the CDR3: TGTGCCAGCAGCTTCACGGGATTAGGCGAGCAGTACTTC. This translates into CASSFTGLGEQYF.

The chain links TRBV12-3 or TRBV12-4 to TRBJ1-1; TRBD1 matches 9 bases. With V trimmed by 7 bases and J by 2 bases, 5 bases remained unmatched. CDR3 length: 14 residues. CDR3 in amino acids: CASTYRGQNTEAFF. Here the CDR3 DNA reads TGTGCCAGCACCTACAGGGGGCAAAACACTGAAGCTTTCTTT.

The sample holds a few counts of this clonotype. The chain employs TRBV6-2 or TRBV6-3 and TRBJ1-6; D unclear. With 2 bases removed from V and 10 bases from J, the gap between germline ends came to 15 bases. CDR1 and CDR2 from the germline V gene are MNHEY and SVGEGT. The CDR3 has 15 residues. CDR3 coding DNA: TGTGCCAGCAGTTACCCCCGGGTCCCGGGGTCACCCCTCCACTTT. Translating gives CASSYPRVPGSPLHF.

The chain uses TRBV7-6 and TRBJ2-3; 7 bases agree with TRBD2. The CDR3 runs 16 residues. Trimming took 5 bases from V and 2 from J; bases not matched to a gene: 10. Germline V gene sequence: CDR1 SGHVS, CDR2 FNYEAQ. Written as DNA, the CDR3 is TGTGCCAGCAGCCCGATTGGCGGGGGTGTCACAGATACGCAGTATTTT. Translated: CASSPIGGGVTDTQYF.

V is TRBV6-6 and J is TRBJ1-1; TRBD1 might be the D (6 bases). V was pared by 7 bases and J by 4 bases, with 16 bases between. There are 14 residues in the CDR3. CDR1 MNHNY and CDR2 SVGAGI come from the germline V gene (reference sequence). Here the CDR3 reads CASTPTGFPTEAFF. Here the CDR3 DNA reads TGTGCCAGCACGCCGACAGGATTCCCCACTGAAGCTTTCTTT.

The sample holds a few counts of this clonotype. V gene TRBV6-5 combines with J gene TRBJ1-6, with a weak D call TRBD1 (6 bases). Germline CDR1 reads MNHEY; CDR2 reads SVGAGI. The CDR3 sequence is 13 residues long. Trimming removed 5 bases at V and 7 bases at J, with 9 bases between. This chain's CDR3 is CASSRGENSPLHF. The DNA of the CDR3 is TGTGCCAGCAGTAGGGGGGAGAATTCACCCCTCCACTTT.